Reported below is one TCR beta chain. As yet, its antigen is unknown. This sample stems from a study of cytomegalovirus exposure and HLA in healthy donors. Study context: The 90 to 150 validation repertoires matched the 666 first-cohort repertoires in platform, a later analysis reported.

TCRdb's copy holds only in-frame clones and misses some; the assay was immunoSEQ multiplex PCR. This repertoire shows some 180,000 clones, around nine tenths found once; its top ten account for 6.5% to 7.5%. CDR1 is GTSNPN, CDR2 SVGIG, per germline (reference sequence). Trimming shortened V by 2 bases and J by 4 bases, and 11 bases separated the two germline ends. The CDR3 has 14 amino acids. Study-level results: The classifier, whose performance was assessed in both the original and validation cohorts, reportedly diagnosed cytomegalovirus status with high specificity and sensitivity. Specific recognition of CMV antigens was confirmed in vitro for a few chains (all CMV-associated).

V gene TRBV30 combines with J gene TRBJ2-2; TRBD1 might be the D (6 bases). The material sequenced was PBMCs. The TCR comes from a man in his thirties or forties in good health and CMV-seropositive. CDR3 amino acids: CAWSRRGGTGELFF. In DNA, the CDR3 is TGTGCCTGGAGTCGGAGAGGGGGCACCGGGGAGCTGTTTTTT.